Presented here are 17 T cell receptor beta chains from one specimen sequenced in a study of shared clonotypes between healthy human individuals. Profiled with immunoSEQ multiplex PCR; TCRdb holds only in-frame clones, not every one. The sample lists roughly 510,000 clones; about three quarters were seen once. Input material: PBMCs. Receptor source: a middle-aged woman in good health. Some clones in this sample may be carry-over from other donors' samples.

The chain links TRBV5-4 to TRBJ1-4, with TRBD1 as a possible D gene (6 bases). The germline V and J ends were trimmed by 4 bases and 1 base, with 8 bases remaining between them. CDR3 length: 14 amino acids. In germline, CDR1 is SGHNT, CDR2 YYREEE (reference sequence). The CDR3 DNA is TGTGCCAGCAGCGAGACAGGAACTAATGAAAAACTGTTTTTT. It is translated as CASSETGTNEKLFF.

In DNA, the CDR3 is TGTGCCAGCAGTGATCGGACAGTTCGAGCGGGACGCTACGAGCAGTACTTC. Encoded protein: CASSDRTVRAGRYEQYF. The chain carries TRBV6-1 and TRBJ2-7, with D perhaps TRBD2 (7 bases). This CDR3 has 17 amino acids. Germline-derived CDR1 and CDR2 are MNHNS and SASEGT. Trimming took 3 bases from V and 3 from J, leaving 21 bases between them.

A note on this clone: Within the sample, other DNA sequences also encode this same CDR3. The chain combines TRBV7-9 with TRBJ2-7; D is undetermined. Looked up from germline, CDR1 is SEHNR and CDR2 is FQNEAQ (reference sequence). V lost 3 bases and J lost 5, with 5 bases in between. The CDR3 runs 11 residues. The CDR3: CASSFGDEQYF. The DNA for the CDR3 is TGTGCCAGCAGCTTTGGTGACGAGCAGTACTTC.

J is TRBJ1-2 and V is TRBV6-6, with 10 bases lining up with TRBD1. The CDR3 runs to 14 residues. V shed 3 bases, J shed 7 bases, and the junction held 5 bases outside the gene matches. Germline lookup yields CDR1 MNHNY and CDR2 SVGAGI (reference sequence). DNA for the CDR3: TGTGCCAGCAGTTATGGACAGGGGGATCGTGGCTACACCTTC. Protein sequence: CASSYGQGDRGYTF.

The rearrangement joins TRBV9 to TRBJ1-2; no reliable D call. The CDR3 is made up of 13 amino acids. With 0 bases removed from V and 8 bases from J, the gap between germline ends came to 11 bases. CDR1 is SGDLS, CDR2 YYNGEE, per germline. The CDR3 DNA follows: TGTGCCAGCAGCGTAGTCGGAGGGTCGGGCTACACCTTC. Translating it yields CASSVVGGSGYTF. The full variable domain, with the rest looked up from reference TRBV9 and TRBJ1-2, is DSGVTQTPKHLITATGQRVTLRCSPRSGDLSVYWYQQSLDQGLQFLIQYYNGEERAKGNILERFSAQQFPDLHSELNLSSLELGDSALYFCASSVVGGSGYTFGSGTRLTVV.

This clone came up once. The V gene is TRBV11-3, the J gene TRBJ2-4, with 8 bases matching TRBD2. The V and J ends lost 5 bases and 8 bases, in that order; junction bases with no gene match: 14. This CDR3 is 16 amino acids long. CDR1 and CDR2 (germline): SGHNT, YENEEA. The CDR3, as DNA: TGTGCCAGCAGCCGCGGGCGGGTGGGTAGCGGGGACATTCAGTACTTC. Its protein product is CASSRGRVGSGDIQYF.

V and J are TRBV18 and TRBJ1-5, with a tentative D call TRBD1 (5 bases). The CDR3 extends over 14 amino acids. V lost 3 bases and J lost 7, with 13 bases in between. Germline loops: CDR1 KGHSH, CDR2 LQKENI. The CDR3 nucleotides read TGTGCCAGCTCACCGACGCCAGGGAAGCAGCCCCAGCATTTT. It specifies CASSPTPGKQPQHF.

The chain employs TRBV6-6 and TRBJ2-2; no clear D gene. Trimming took 6 bases from V and 6 from J, leaving 8 bases between them. This CDR3 is built from 12 residues. Germline CDR1 reads MNHNY; CDR2 reads SVGAGI (reference sequence). The CDR3 region is CASSRGSGELFF. The CDR3 DNA reads TGTGCCAGCAGCCGTGGTTCCGGGGAGCTGTTTTTT.

Notes on this clone: The sample has other DNA sequences that encode this CDR3 too. V and J are TRBV4-3 and TRBJ2-7, with D possibly being TRBD1 or TRBD2 (5 bases each). The CDR3 spans 13 residues. The V end was cut by 4 bases, the J end by 3 bases, with 10 bases between. Germline V gives CDR1 LGHNA, CDR2 YSLEER. The chain's CDR3 is CASSLGTDYEQYF. CDR3 coding DNA: TGCGCCAGCAGCCTCGGGACGGACTACGAGCAGTACTTC.

V and J are TRBV6-5 and TRBJ2-7; D gene ambiguous. Trimming left V 2 bases short and J 2 bases short, with 13 bases between. Germline CDR1 MNHEY, CDR2 SVGAGI. CDR3 length: 15 residues. The CDR3 nucleotides read TGTGCCAGCAGTTACGAGCCAGCTCGACCCTACGAGCAGTACTTC. It codes for CASSYEPARPYEQYF.

The chain couples TRBV19 to TRBJ2-7; the match to TRBD2 covers 9 bases. The CDR3 runs to 15 residues. The V gene end was trimmed by 7 bases and the J gene end by 4 bases; junction bases not matched to a gene: 11. The germline V gene encodes CDR1 LNHDA and CDR2 SQIVND (reference sequence). This CDR3 reads CASTAGRTSVYEQYF. The CDR3 nucleotides are TGTGCCAGTACCGCAGGGAGGACTAGCGTTTACGAGCAGTACTTC.

In this sample, this clone turned up once. The J gene is TRBJ2-7, the V gene TRBV19; D might be TRBD1 or TRBD2, each matching 5 bases. Germline V gives CDR1 LNHDA, CDR2 SQIVND (reference sequence). CDR3 length equals 15 residues. The germline V and J ends were trimmed by 4 bases and 2 bases, with 15 bases remaining between them. The CDR3 DNA follows: TGTGCCAGTAGTAGGATCCGGGACGGTCCCTACGAGCAGTACTTC. It specifies CASSRIRDGPYEQYF.

The CDR3 is CASSLSGTEETQYF. Here the CDR3 DNA reads TGTGCCAGCAGTTTATCGGGGACTGAAGAGACCCAGTACTTC. The J gene is TRBJ2-5, the V gene TRBV27, with TRBD2 as a possible D gene (6 bases). This CDR3 has 14 residues. CDR1 and CDR2 (germline): MNHEY, SMNVEV (reference sequence). V was trimmed by 0 bases and J by 3 bases, leaving 8 bases between them.

The V call is TRBV18, the J call TRBJ2-7; maybe TRBD1 (5 bases). The CDR3 spans 16 residues. The V end was cut by 2 bases, the J end by 2 bases, with 16 bases between. Germline V gene lookup returns CDR1 KGHSH and CDR2 LQKENI. CDR3 sequence: CASSPNGQGATYEQYF. CDR3 DNA: TGTGCCAGCTCACCAAATGGGCAAGGGGCCACCTACGAGCAGTACTTC.

The rearrangement joins TRBV19 to TRBJ1-2; a weak D match, TRBD1 (5 bases). V shed 5 bases and J shed 0 bases, with 13 bases lying between them. The CDR3 is 15 amino acids. Germline CDR1 and CDR2: LNHDA and SQIVND (reference sequence). The CDR3, as DNA: TGTGCCAGTAGTGCCCGACAGTTAGCTAACTATGGCTACACCTTC. Translated, it gives CASSARQLANYGYTF.

V and J are TRBV7-2 and TRBJ2-2; D is perhaps TRBD2 (6 bases). This CDR3 region has 14 residues. Germline CDR1 is SGHTA and CDR2 is FQGNSA. V dropped 5 bases and J dropped 7 bases, with 14 bases sitting between them. The CDR3 region has the DNA TGTGCCAGCAGCCCCGGGGGTCTAGTCGGGGAGCTGTTTTTT. Translation: CASSPGGLVGELFF.

Note on this clone: This may be a read error, as it is one base from a much larger clone. Distinct nucleotide sequences in the sample also encode this CDR3. The CDR3 sequence is CASSLTGYGYTF. In DNA form, the CDR3 reads TGTGCCAGCAGCTTGACAGGTTATGGCTACACCTTC. The genes are TRBV7-2 and TRBJ1-2, with D possibly TRBD1 on 6 matching bases. The CDR3 consists of 12 residues. Trimming removed 3 bases from V and 5 bases from J, with 7 bases in between. Germline CDR1 is SGHTA and CDR2 is FQGNSA.